What follows are 23 T cell receptor beta chains derived from one specimen sequenced in a study of blood T cell repertoires in COVID-19. Using immunoSEQ multiplex PCR, the repertoire was profiled, and TCRdb retains in-frame clones only, with some absent. The profile shows more than 300,000 clones, just over 90% of them singletons. Sequenced: PBMCs or T cells enriched from blood (not recorded which). These receptors came from a woman in her 40s who had been exposed to COVID-19.

This clone was seen a single time. V usage is TRBV15 and J usage is TRBJ1-2; 11 positions agree with TRBD1. The CDR3 length is 18 residues. CDR1 is LNHNV and CDR2 is YYDKDF in the germline V gene (reference sequence). The J segment lost 8 bases and the V segment lost 0 bases, leaving 14 bases of the junction unmatched. The CDR3 region has the DNA TGTGCCACCAGCAGAGATCAAGGGCGGGCGGACAGGGGGCACGGCTACACCTTC. Translating it yields CATSRDQGRADRGHGYTF.

This chain joins TRBV18 and TRBJ1-1, with D unclear. The CDR3 is 16 residues long. Germline lookup yields CDR1 KGHSH and CDR2 LQKENI. V shed 2 bases and J shed 1 base, with 14 bases lying between them. The CDR3: CASSPSIGAENTEAFF. The CDR3 DNA reads TGTGCCAGCTCACCATCCATCGGCGCGGAGAACACTGAAGCTTTCTTT.

DNA for the CDR3: TGTGCCACCCGACTGAAAACCATCTCTGGAAACACCATATATTTT. Amino acid sequence: CATRLKTISGNTIYF. The V gene is TRBV24-1, the J gene TRBJ1-3; D unresolved. V was pared by 9 bases and J by 0 bases, with 14 bases between. Germline values: CDR1 KGHDR, CDR2 SFDVKD. The CDR3 has 15 amino acids.

CDR3: CASSFSAGEAQYF. CDR3 nucleotide sequence: TGTGCCAGCAGTTTTTCTGCCGGGGAAGCCCAGTACTTC. The chain recombines TRBV12-3 or TRBV12-4 with TRBJ2-5; a possible D gene is TRBD2 (5 bases). The CDR3 runs 13 residues. V was pared by 3 bases and J by 9 bases, with 14 bases between.

J is TRBJ2-7 and V is TRBV6-2 or TRBV6-3, with 13 bases matching TRBD2. This CDR3 region has 15 residues. V lost 5 bases, J lost 3 bases, and 4 bases stayed unmatched. The germline gives CDR1 MNHEY, CDR2 SVGEGT. CDR3 coding DNA: TGTGCCAGCAGTCGACTAGCGGGAGGTTTCTACGAGCAGTACTTC. Protein sequence: CASSRLAGGFYEQYF.

CDR3 nucleotide sequence: TGTGCCACCAGCAGAGATAGATCGGGACAGATCTACGAGCAGTACTTC. This encodes CATSRDRSGQIYEQYF. This chain connects TRBV15 to TRBJ2-7, with 7 bases matching TRBD1. Unmatched junction bases numbered 8, after V lost 0 bases and J lost 3 bases. This CDR3 has 16 amino acids. The germline V gene encodes CDR1 LNHNV and CDR2 YYDKDF (reference sequence).

The chain uses TRBV7-8 and TRBJ1-6; 9 bases are a match to TRBD1. V lost 0 bases, J lost 10 bases, and 4 bases stayed unmatched. CDR3 size: 15 residues. Germline V CDR1 and CDR2: SGHVS, FQNEAQ. The CDR3 is CASSLAGQGSSPLHF. Written as DNA, the CDR3 is TGTGCCAGCAGCTTAGCGGGACAGGGCAGCTCACCCCTCCACTTT.

The chain employs TRBV10-1 and TRBJ1-4, with D possibly TRBD1 on 5 matching bases. Germline V gene sequence: CDR1 WNHNN, CDR2 SYGVQD (reference sequence). This CDR3 is built from 15 residues. Trimming pared 0 bases from V and 7 bases from J, leaving 12 bases between. CDR3 nucleotides: TGCGCCAGCAGTGAGTCGATTCAGGGTCGTGAAAAACTGTTTTTT. It codes for CASSESIQGREKLFF.

This clone was picked up a small number of times. The rearrangement uses TRBV4-3 and TRBJ2-1; 8 bases line up with TRBD1. Per germline, CDR1 LGHNA and CDR2 YSLEER. V lost 2 bases and J lost 3; bases outside the gene matches: 3. The CDR3 runs to 15 residues. The CDR3 nucleotides are TGCGCCAGCAGCCAACGGACAGGGAACTACAATGAGCAGTTCTTC. Translation gives CASSQRTGNYNEQFF.

V usage is TRBV7-2 and J usage is TRBJ1-3, with D unclear. The CDR3 length is 14 residues. Trimming cost V 5 bases and J 9 bases, with 17 bases left between them. CDR1 SGHTA and CDR2 FQGNSA come from the germline V gene. Here the CDR3 DNA reads TGTGCCAGCAGCCTAAACACCGGGAGAAGCACCATATATTTT. Translated: CASSLNTGRSTIYF.

V usage is TRBV2 and J usage is TRBJ1-1; 7 positions match TRBD1. The germline V gene encodes CDR1 SNHLY and CDR2 FYNNEI. CDR3 length: 16 residues. V gave up 4 bases and J gave up 0 bases; unmatched junction bases: 8. For the CDR3, the DNA is TGTGCCAGCAGTGTCTCGACAGGGATCATGAACACTGAAGCTTTCTTT. Amino acids: CASSVSTGIMNTEAFF.

The chain uses TRBV6-1 and TRBJ1-5; 7 nucleotides line up with TRBD1. The CDR3 is 15 residues long. Trimming at V came to 1 base and at J to 6 bases, leaving 6 bases not matched to a gene. CDR1 and CDR2 from the germline V gene are MNHNS and SASEGT. This chain's CDR3 is CASSEEGQWSQPQHF. In DNA, the CDR3 is TGTGCCAGCAGTGAAGAGGGACAGTGGAGTCAGCCCCAGCATTTT.

This clone came up a few times. The chain couples TRBV2 to TRBJ2-7; 7 nucleotides align to TRBD1. The V segment lost 5 bases and the J segment 4 bases; nucleotides outside the gene matches: 11. Germline V gene sequence: CDR1 SNHLY, CDR2 FYNNEI. This CDR3 comprises 15 residues. The CDR3 DNA sequence: TGTGCCAGCAGTCCCGACAGGGTACAGACTTACGAGCAGTACTTC. Encoded protein: CASSPDRVQTYEQYF.

This chain joins TRBV11-3 and TRBJ2-1; D ambiguous. Between the trimmed V and J ends, which lost 5 bases and 4 bases, there was a span of 12 bases. Per the germline V gene, CDR1 is SGHNT and CDR2 is YENEEA. CDR3 length: 14 residues. The DNA of the CDR3 is TGTGCCAGCAGCGTCTTACATGTATACAATGAGCAGTTCTTC. It is translated as CASSVLHVYNEQFF.

The V gene is TRBV24-1, the J gene TRBJ2-6; D is perhaps TRBD2 (5 bases). The CDR3 runs to 17 residues. Germline CDR1 reads KGHDR; CDR2 reads SFDVKD. V dropped 3 bases and J dropped 2 bases, with 13 bases sitting between them. CDR3 in amino acids: CATSDRLLGAGANVLTF. In DNA, the CDR3 is TGTGCCACCAGTGATCGGCTTCTCGGGGCTGGGGCCAACGTCCTGACTTTC.

This chain joins TRBV18 and TRBJ2-3, with 12 positions matching TRBD1. Germline V lookup: CDR1 KGHSH, CDR2 LQKENI. V lost 4 bases to trimming and J lost 3 bases; unmatched junction nucleotides: 5. The CDR3 has 16 residues. The CDR3 loop reads CASSRLGQGATDTQYF. In DNA form, the CDR3 reads TGTGCCAGCTCACGGCTGGGACAGGGGGCAACAGATACGCAGTATTTT.

This rearrangement joins TRBV7-8 to TRBJ2-5; weak D call: TRBD1 (5 bases). This CDR3 contains 14 residues. Between the trimmed V and J ends, which lost 1 base and 4 bases, there was a span of 10 bases. Per germline, CDR1 SGHVS and CDR2 FQNEAQ. CDR3 region: CASSLVYRGETQYF. Written as DNA, the CDR3 is TGTGCCAGCAGCTTAGTTTATAGGGGAGAGACCCAGTACTTC.

This chain connects TRBV6-5 to TRBJ1-2; TRBD1 aligns across 8 bases. With 6 bases clipped from V and 0 bases from J, the junction kept 6 bases outside the gene matches. CDR1 and CDR2 from the germline V gene are MNHEY and SVGAGI. The CDR3 totals 15 residues. Here the CDR3 reads CASSPQGVSNYGYTF. Here the CDR3 DNA reads TGTGCCAGCAGCCCACAGGGGGTGTCTAACTATGGCTACACCTTC.

The chain is built from TRBV5-1 and TRBJ1-2; weak D call: TRBD1 (5 bases). The CDR3 is 14 amino acids. CDR1 and CDR2 from the germline V gene are SGHRS and YFSETQ. The V end lost 4 bases, the J end lost 8 bases, and 18 bases lay between the germline ends. This CDR3 reads CASSLRSGHDGYTF. The CDR3 DNA follows: TGCGCCAGCAGCCTACGGTCAGGACATGACGGCTACACCTTC.

The chain carries TRBV5-6 and TRBJ1-4; 9 positions match TRBD1. The CDR3 loop spans 16 amino acids. The trim removed 3 bases at V and 0 bases at J, leaving 3 bases unmatched. The germline V gene encodes CDR1 SGHDT and CDR2 YYEEEE. CDR3 bases: TGTGCCAGCAGCTGGGGACAGGGCGCAACTAATGAAAAACTGTTTTTT. Protein sequence: CASSWGQGATNEKLFF. The full variable domain, with the rest looked up from reference TRBV5-6 and TRBJ1-4, is DAGVTQSPTHLIKTRGQQVTLRCSPKSGHDTVSWYQQALGQGPQFIFQYYEEEERQRGNFPDRFSGHQFPNYSSELNVNALLLGDSALYLCASSWGQGATNEKLFFGSGTQLSVL.

Written as DNA, the CDR3 is TGCGCCAGCTCTCGGGACATACTCACAGATACGCAGTATTTT. Translated, it gives CASSRDILTDTQYF. The chain couples TRBV5-1 to TRBJ2-3, with D possibly matching TRBD1 (6 bases). V gave up 7 bases and J gave up 2 bases, with 14 bases separating them. The CDR3 loop spans 14 amino acids. Germline CDR1 SGHRS, CDR2 YFSETQ.

J is TRBJ2-7 and V is TRBV5-6; TRBD1 aligns across 12 bases. This CDR3 spans 15 amino acids. Per germline, CDR1 SGHDT and CDR2 YYEEEE. J was trimmed by 6 bases and V by 0 bases; bases with no gene match: 4. The CDR3 region is CASSLAGQGAGEQYF. CDR3 nucleotide sequence: TGTGCCAGCAGCTTGGCGGGACAGGGGGCAGGCGAGCAGTACTTC.

V and J are TRBV12-5 and TRBJ2-7; 9 bases fit TRBD1. The CDR3 runs 16 residues. The V gene end was trimmed by 3 bases and the J gene end by 3 bases; junction bases not matched to a gene: 9. Germline V gives CDR1 LGHNT, CDR2 FRNRAP. The CDR3 sequence: CASGFFRDRESYEQYF. In nucleotides, the CDR3 is TGTGCTAGTGGTTTCTTCCGGGACAGGGAAAGCTACGAGCAGTACTTC.